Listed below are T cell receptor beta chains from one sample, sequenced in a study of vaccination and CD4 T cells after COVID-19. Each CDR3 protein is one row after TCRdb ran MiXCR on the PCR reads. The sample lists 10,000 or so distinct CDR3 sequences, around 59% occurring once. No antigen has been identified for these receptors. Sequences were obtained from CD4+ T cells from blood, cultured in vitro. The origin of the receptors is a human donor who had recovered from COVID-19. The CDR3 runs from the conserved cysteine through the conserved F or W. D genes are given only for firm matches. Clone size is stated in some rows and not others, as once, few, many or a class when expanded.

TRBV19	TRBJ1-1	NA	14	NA	CASSIGQPNTEAFF	TGTGCCAGTAGTATAGGACAGCCCAACACTGAAGCTTTCTTT
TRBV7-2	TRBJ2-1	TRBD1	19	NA	CASSLGVSSGGQGAIEQFF	TGTGCCAGCAGCTTAGGTGTTAGCTCGGGTGGACAGGGGGCGATTGAGCAGTTCTTC
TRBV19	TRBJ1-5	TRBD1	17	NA	CASSITYAGQSNQPQHF	TGTGCCAGTAGTATTACATACGCGGGACAGAGCAATCAGCCCCAGCATTTT
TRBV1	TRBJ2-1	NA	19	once	CTSSQDLCRARTSVNEQFF	TGCACCAGCAGCCAAGATCTTTGCCGTGCCCGGACTAGTGTCAATGAGCAGTTCTTC
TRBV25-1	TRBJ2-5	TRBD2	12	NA	CASRGGEETQYF	TGTGCCAGCAGGGGGGGGGAAGAGACCCAGTACTTC
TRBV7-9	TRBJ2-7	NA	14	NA	CASSLGGQGYEQYF	TGTGCCAGCAGCTTAGGGGGACAAGGCTACGAGCAGTACTTC
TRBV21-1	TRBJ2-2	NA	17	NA	CASSKALRVQDTGELFF	TGTGCCAGCAGCAAAGCTCTACGGGTACAGGACACCGGGGAGCTGTTTTTT
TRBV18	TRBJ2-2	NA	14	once	CASSPRRGTGELFF	TGTGCCAGCTCACCGCGCAGGGGCACCGGGGAGCTGTTTTTT
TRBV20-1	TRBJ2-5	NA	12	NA	CSAKAGVQTQYF	TGCAGTGCTAAGGCCGGCGTCCAGACCCAGTACTTC
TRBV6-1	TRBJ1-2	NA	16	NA	CASSEVSGLANYGYTF	TGTGCCAGCAGTGAAGTTTCCGGGCTCGCTAACTATGGCTACACCTTC
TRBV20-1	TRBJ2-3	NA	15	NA	CSGQAGTPVIDTQYF	TGCAGTGGGCAGGCCGGGACTCCTGTGATAGATACGCAGTATTTT
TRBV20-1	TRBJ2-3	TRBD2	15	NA	CSALSGREITDTQYF	TGCAGTGCGCTAAGCGGGAGGGAGATAACAGATACGCAGTATTTT
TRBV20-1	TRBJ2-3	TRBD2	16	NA	CSAIPWLAGGGDTQYF	TGCAGTGCCATACCGTGGCTAGCGGGAGGCGGAGATACGCAGTATTTT
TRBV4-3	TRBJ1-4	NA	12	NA	CASSQVTGKLFF	TGCGCCAGCAGCCAAGTCACGGGTAAACTGTTTTTT
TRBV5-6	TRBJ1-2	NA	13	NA	CASSLAQGPFNTF	TGTGCCAGCAGCTTGGCTCAGGGCCCATTCAACACCTTC
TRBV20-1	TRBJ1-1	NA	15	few	CSARVPGAGGTEAFF	TGCAGTGCTAGGGTGCCAGGGGCCGGAGGCACTGAAGCTTTCTTT
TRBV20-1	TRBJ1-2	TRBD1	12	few	CSGGTDFYGYTF	TGCAGTGGCGGGACAGACTTCTATGGCTACACCTTC
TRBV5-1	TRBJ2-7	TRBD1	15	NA	CASSLFRTGSYEQYF	TGCGCCAGCAGCTTGTTCAGGACAGGGTCTTACGAGCAGTACTTC
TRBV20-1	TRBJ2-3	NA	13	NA	CSGEDRSPDTQYF	TGCAGTGGGGAGGACAGATCTCCAGATACGCAGTATTTT
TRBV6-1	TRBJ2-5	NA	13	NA	CASNPGAGETQYF	TGTGCCAGCAACCCAGGGGCGGGGGAGACCCAGTACTTC
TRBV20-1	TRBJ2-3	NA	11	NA	CSASGTDTQYF	TGCAGTGCTAGCGGGACAGATACGCAGTATTTT
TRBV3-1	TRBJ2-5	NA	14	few	CASSQERGGETQYF	TGTGCCAGCAGCCAAGAACGAGGCGGGGAGACCCAGTACTTC
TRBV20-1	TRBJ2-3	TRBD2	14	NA	CSARPGLAEDTQYF	TGCAGTGCTAGGCCGGGACTAGCGGAAGATACGCAGTATTTT
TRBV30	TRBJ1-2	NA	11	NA	CAWSVKYGYTF	TGTGCCTGGAGTGTAAAGTATGGCTACACCTTC
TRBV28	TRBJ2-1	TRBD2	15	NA	CASSSPIAGGGEQFF	TGTGCCAGCAGTTCCCCGATAGCGGGAGGGGGGGAGCAGTTCTTC
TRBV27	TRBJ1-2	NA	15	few	CASSLGRPGNGGYTF	TGTGCCAGCAGTTTAGGCCGCCCGGGGAACGGTGGCTACACCTTC
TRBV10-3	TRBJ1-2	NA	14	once	CAISDPRGNYGYTF	TGTGCCATCAGTGACCCCCGGGGTAACTATGGCTACACCTTC
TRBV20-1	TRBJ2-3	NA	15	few	CSAGRRQTSTDTQYF	TGCAGTGCTGGGAGGCGGCAGACTAGCACAGATACGCAGTATTTT
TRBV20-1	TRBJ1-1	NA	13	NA	CSASPSGGTEAFF	TGCAGTGCTAGTCCATCCGGGGGCACTGAAGCTTTCTTT